This T cell receptor (beta chain) is from a study of CD8+ T cells in alopecia areata. Study-level points and caveats: As there was one nonresponder, how baseline CD8+ expansion relates to response remains uncertain. Lesional scalp, especially alopecia totalis/universalis, showed higher clonality than normal scalp.

Extraction and reverse transcription of RNA yielded cDNA as the sequencing template. Generated by immunoSEQ multiplex PCR, the TCRdb table keeps only in-frame clones and is missing some. The table lists about 76,000 clones, around 61% of them singletons, with around 20% in the top ten. Described treatment: oral pan-JAK inhibitor, 5-10 mg twice daily. The CDR3 extends over 16 amino acids. Germline lookup yields CDR1 SQVTM and CDR2 ANQGSEA. V lost 0 bases to trimming and J lost 5 bases; unmatched junction nucleotides: 12. Of note for this clone: Its specificity is unknown.

The receptor was isolated from a human donor with alopecia areata. The chain is built from TRBV29-1 and TRBJ1-2; TRBD1 agrees at 7 bases. The sequencing used CD8+ T cells sorted from blood, collected at week 24, from a patient treated with tofacitinib. CDR3 in amino acids: CSVEDQQGSEGYGYTF. The CDR3 DNA reads as TGCAGCGTTGAAGATCAACAGGGGTCCGAGGGGTATGGCTACACCTTC.